The 21 T cell receptor beta chains in this list originate from one sample, sequenced in a study of blood T cell repertoires in COVID-19. The protocol was immunoSEQ multiplex PCR, while the TCRdb copy is restricted to in-frame clones and leaves out a portion. The data contain 75,000 to 95,000 clones, around 85% of them seen just once; the ten biggest clones take up approximately 20%. Sequenced material: peripheral blood. These receptors were taken from a man at least 80 years old with active or convalescent COVID-19.

The chain uses TRBV27 and TRBJ2-3, with 9 bases aligning to TRBD2. The trim removed 6 bases at V and 5 bases at J, leaving 6 bases unmatched. CDR3 size: 14 residues. Germline CDR1 and CDR2: MNHEY and SMNVEV (reference sequence). The CDR3 DNA is TGTGCCAGCAGAGGGGCGGGGGGGCGAGATACGCAGTATTTT. It is translated as CASRGAGGRDTQYF.

Turning to this clone: The junction departs from germline at one end; a sequencing error may be responsible. This chain uses TRBV10-2 with TRBJ2-3; 9 bases are shared with TRBD1. Germline CDR1 and CDR2: WSHSY and SAAADI. The CDR3 is made up of 15 amino acids. DNA for the CDR3: TGCGCCAGCAGGCCGGGACAGGGATATGCCATAGGCCTTCTATTT. It is translated as CASRPGQGYAIGLLF.

The gene calls are TRBV5-1 and TRBJ1-4; D is possibly TRBD1 (5 bases). CDR3 length: 15 amino acids. The ends were cut back, 4 bases at V and 6 bases at J, with 16 bases in the middle. Per germline, CDR1 SGHRS and CDR2 YFSETQ. This CDR3 is CASSLFQGGDEKLFF. The CDR3 region has the DNA TGCGCCAGCAGCCTGTTTCAGGGAGGGGATGAAAAACTGTTTTTT.

V is TRBV5-1 and J is TRBJ2-3; perhaps TRBD2 as D (6 bases). In germline, CDR1 is SGHRS, CDR2 YFSETQ. The CDR3 spans 13 residues. Trimming pared 0 bases from V and 12 bases from J, leaving 14 bases between. The CDR3 here is CASSLDLEGRQYF. The CDR3 nucleotides are TGCGCCAGCAGCTTGGACCTGGAGGGCCGACAGTATTTT.

The chain joins TRBV11-3 to TRBJ2-5; the D is unclear. Trimming cost V 5 bases and J 2 bases, with 3 bases left between them. Germline values: CDR1 SGHNT, CDR2 YENEEA. The CDR3 runs to 11 residues. DNA of the CDR3: TGTGCCAGCAGCCAACAAGAGACCCAGTACTTC. It encodes CASSQQETQYF.

This clone has only a few counts. V usage is TRBV11-3 and J usage is TRBJ1-4; 8 bases align to TRBD1. Germline V gene sequence: CDR1 SGHNT, CDR2 YENEEA. The CDR3 spans 14 residues. Trimming at V came to 4 bases and at J to 8 bases, leaving 6 bases not matched to a gene. CDR3 sequence (DNA): TGTGCCAGCAGCTCAGGGGGCCTCCGCGAAAAACTGTTTTTT. This translates into CASSSGGLREKLFF.

The chain carries TRBV5-4 and TRBJ1-2; unclear D gene. Germline V gives CDR1 SGHNT, CDR2 YYREEE (reference sequence). The CDR3 covers 15 residues. V lost 9 bases, J lost 1 base, and 19 bases lay in between. The chain's CDR3 is CATTPSAGDNYGYTF. Written as DNA, the CDR3 is TGTGCCACCACGCCGTCGGCAGGTGATAACTATGGCTACACCTTC.

With respect to this clone: Within the sample, other DNA sequences also encode this same CDR3. The chain has TRBV29-1 and TRBJ2-5; TRBD1 agrees at 7 bases. Germline values: CDR1 SQVTM, CDR2 ANQGSEA. This CDR3 spans 12 amino acids. Unmatched junction bases numbered 2, after V lost 6 bases and J lost 1 base. The CDR3 coding sequence is TGCAGCGTCAGGGACAGCCAAGAGACCCAGTACTTC. It specifies CSVRDSQETQYF. The variable domain in full, with the rest retrieved from reference TRBV29-1 and TRBJ2-5, is SAVISQKPSRDICQRGTSLTIQCQVDSQVTMMFWYRQQPGQSLTLIATANQGSEATYESGFVIDKFPISRPNLTFSTLTVSNMSPEDSSIYLCSVRDSQETQYFGPGTRLLVL.

The chain recombines TRBV18 with TRBJ1-2; D not certain. The germline V gene has CDR1 KGHSH and CDR2 LQKENI. CDR3 length: 12 residues. Trimming removed 6 bases from V and 3 bases from J, with 8 bases in between. The chain's CDR3 is CASSIGDYGYTF. The CDR3, as DNA: TGTGCCAGCTCCATCGGGGACTATGGCTACACCTTC. The full variable domain, completed using reference TRBV18 and TRBJ1-2, is NAGVMQNPRHLVRRRGQEARLRCSPMKGHSHVYWYRQLPEEGLKFMVYLQKENIIDESGMPKERFSAEFPKEGPSILRIQQVVRGDSAAYFCASSIGDYGYTFGSGTRLTVV.

V usage is TRBV18 and J usage is TRBJ1-5; D is undetermined. Per germline, CDR1 KGHSH and CDR2 LQKENI. CDR3 length equals 14 residues. V lost 3 bases, J lost 1 base, and 7 bases lay in between. The CDR3 is CASSPSSSNQPQHF. The CDR3 nucleotides read TGTGCCAGCTCACCCAGTTCAAGCAATCAGCCCCAGCATTTT.

The genes are TRBV5-5 and TRBJ1-4; unclear D gene. Trimming took 4 bases from V and 8 from J, leaving 9 bases between them. From germline, CDR1 is SGHKS and CDR2 YYEKEE (reference sequence). There are 12 residues in the CDR3. The CDR3 here is CASSLSLEKLFF. DNA of the CDR3: TGTGCCAGCAGCCTATCTTTGGAAAAACTGTTTTTT.

This chain joins TRBV2 and TRBJ2-1, with TRBD1 matching 10 bases. The germline CDR1 and CDR2 sequences are SNHLY and FYNNEI. J gave up 4 bases and V 5 bases, and 5 bases lay outside the gene matches. The CDR3 spans 15 residues. Here the CDR3 reads CASSWGTGVYNEQFF. DNA of the CDR3: TGTGCCAGCAGTTGGGGGACAGGGGTTTACAATGAGCAGTTCTTC.

CDR3 sequence: CASSFREPQHF. DNA for the CDR3: TGTGCCAGCAGTTTTCGGGAGCCCCAGCATTTT. The rearrangement links TRBV27 to TRBJ1-5, with no clear D. V lost 3 bases and J 8 bases, leaving 5 bases between the germline ends. Germline CDR1 and CDR2: MNHEY and SMNVEV (reference sequence). This CDR3 spans 11 amino acids.

The J gene is TRBJ1-1, the V gene TRBV5-6, with D uncertain. This CDR3 is 13 amino acids long. V lost 5 bases to trimming and J lost 0 bases, with 8 bases between them. Germline assignment: CDR1 SGHDT and CDR2 YYEEEE. The CDR3 reads CASRAGMNTEAFF. In DNA form, the CDR3 reads TGTGCCAGCAGGGCCGGGATGAACACTGAAGCTTTCTTT.

The CDR3 DNA reads TGTGCCAGCAGTGCCCGGACAGGGGAATCCACAGATACGCAGTATTTT. Its protein is CASSARTGESTDTQYF. The rearrangement uses TRBV25-1 and TRBJ2-3, with 9 bases aligning to TRBD1. The CDR3 spans 16 residues. Germline V gene lookup returns CDR1 MGHDK and CDR2 SYGVNS. Trimming at V came to 4 bases and at J to 2 bases, leaving 7 bases not matched to a gene. Full variable domain (outside the CDR3, taken from reference TRBV25-1 and TRBJ2-3): EADIYQTPRYLVIGTGKKITLECSQTMGHDKMYWYQQDPGMELHLIHYSYGVNSTEKGDLSSESTVSRIRTEHFPLTLESARPSHTSQYLCASSARTGESTDTQYFGPGTRLTVL.

The gene calls are TRBV5-1 and TRBJ2-3; 7 positions match TRBD2. CDR3 length: 14 amino acids. Looked up from germline, CDR1 is SGHRS and CDR2 is YFSETQ. Losses at the gene ends were 4 bases for V and 6 bases for J; bases not matched to a gene: 8. CDR3: CASSTGTTTDTQYF. The CDR3 DNA reads as TGCGCCAGCAGCACCGGGACTACGACGGATACGCAGTATTTT. Complete variable domain (other parts from reference TRBV5-1 and TRBJ2-3): KAGVTQTPRYLIKTRGQQVTLSCSPISGHRSVSWYQQTPGQGLQFLFEYFSETQRNKGNFPGRFSGRQFSNSRSEMNVSTLELGDSALYLCASSTGTTTDTQYFGPGTRLTVL.

V is TRBV5-1 and J is TRBJ1-6, with D hard to call. Germline values: CDR1 SGHRS, CDR2 YFSETQ. V was shortened by 1 base and J by 7 bases, with 18 bases between the two germline ends. The CDR3 extends over 17 amino acids. The CDR3, as DNA: TGCGCCAGCAGCTTGTCTCAGATGCAGTTTTCGAATTCACCCCTCCACTTT. Translating it yields CASSLSQMQFSNSPLHF.

The chain uses TRBV30 and TRBJ1-4, with D possibly matching TRBD1 (5 bases). V gave up 2 bases and J gave up 2 bases, with 12 bases separating them. CDR1 is GTSNPN and CDR2 is SVGIG in the germline V gene (reference sequence). The CDR3 runs to 15 residues. Written as DNA, the CDR3 is TGTGCCTGGAGTAGGGTTGGGGGGACTAATGAAAAACTGTTTTTT. Translating gives CAWSRVGGTNEKLFF.

The chain links TRBV3-1 (or the pseudogene TRBV3-2) to TRBJ1-6, with a tentative D call TRBD1 (6 bases). The V gene's germline CDR1 is LGHDT and CDR2 YNNKEL (reference sequence). Trimming left V 0 bases short and J 8 bases short, with 14 bases between. This CDR3 contains 16 residues. CDR3 DNA sequence: TGTGCCAGCAGCCAAGATTTTGGGGGCTGGGATTCACCCCTCCACTTT. Protein: CASSQDFGGWDSPLHF.

This rearrangement joins TRBV28 to TRBJ1-5; D might be TRBD1 (6 bases). Germline V gene data show CDR1 as MDHEN and CDR2 as SYDVKM. Trimming took 4 bases from V and 7 from J, leaving 14 bases between them. The CDR3 is 14 amino acids. This CDR3 is CASSSRRGAQPQHF. CDR3 DNA sequence: TGTGCCAGCAGTTCGCGCCGGGGGGCGCAGCCCCAGCATTTT.

J is TRBJ1-1 and V is TRBV3-1 (or the pseudogene TRBV3-2), with 10 bases that match TRBD1. V was pared by 1 base and J by 1 base, with 0 bases of the junction left unmatched. The CDR3 spans 15 residues. The germline V gene has CDR1 LGHDT and CDR2 YNNKEL (reference sequence). The CDR3 sequence: CASSQGTGGNTEAFF. The CDR3 nucleotides read TGTGCCAGCAGCCAAGGGACAGGGGGGAACACTGAAGCTTTCTTT.